The sequence of this T cell receptor beta chain was determined in a study of shared clonotypes between healthy human individuals. The wider study: Donors consisted of two women and three men between 18 and 49.

CD45RA+ naive and CD45RA-negative memory subsets were separated from CD4+ cells. Whole-study results and caveats: Naive subsets generally had larger estimated richness than memory subsets.

Clones were read by immunoSEQ multiplex PCR, and TCRdb kept only the in-frame ones, dropping some. The sample lists 2.3 million or so clones, about 92% occurring once. For this clone: Antigen specificity is unknown.

Germline CDR1 is ENHRY and CDR2 is SYGVKD. CDR3 length equals 17 residues. J lost 3 bases, V lost 1 base, and 4 bases had no gene match. The source material was naive CD4+ T cells from PBMCs. Subset: CD45RA+ positively selected. The receptor comes from a man aged 18 to 30 in good health. Some clones in this sample may be carry-over from other donors' samples. The V gene is TRBV10-3, the J gene TRBJ2-1; TRBD2 agrees at 12 bases. The DNA of the CDR3 is TGTGCCATCAGTGAGTGGGGGACTAGCGGGTTCTACAATGAGCAGTTCTTC. Its protein product is CAISEWGTSGFYNEQFF.